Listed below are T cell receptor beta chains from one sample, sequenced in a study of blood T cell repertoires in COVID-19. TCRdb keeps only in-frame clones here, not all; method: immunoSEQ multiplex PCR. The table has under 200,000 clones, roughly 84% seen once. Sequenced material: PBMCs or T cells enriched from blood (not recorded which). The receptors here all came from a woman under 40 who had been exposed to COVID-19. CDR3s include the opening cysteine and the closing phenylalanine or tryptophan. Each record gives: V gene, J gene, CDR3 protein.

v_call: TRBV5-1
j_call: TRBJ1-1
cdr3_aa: CASSLIAPGTEAFF

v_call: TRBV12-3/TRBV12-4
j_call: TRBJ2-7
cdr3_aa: CASSRDSIGEQYF

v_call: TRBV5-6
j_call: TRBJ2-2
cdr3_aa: CASSSRTSGGASTGELFF

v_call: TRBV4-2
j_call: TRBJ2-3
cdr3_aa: CASSQETVVAGRADTQYF

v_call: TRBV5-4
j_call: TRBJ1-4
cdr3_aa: CASTRAGRSEKLFF

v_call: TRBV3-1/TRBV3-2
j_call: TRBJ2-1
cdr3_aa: CASSQYLSSYNEQFF

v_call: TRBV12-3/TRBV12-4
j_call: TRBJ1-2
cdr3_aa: CASSFGVGYTF

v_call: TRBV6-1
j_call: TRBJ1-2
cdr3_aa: CASSEPDRGNYGYTF

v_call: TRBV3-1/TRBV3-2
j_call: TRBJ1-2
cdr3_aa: CASSQSAGTGNYGYTF

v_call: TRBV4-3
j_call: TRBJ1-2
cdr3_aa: CASSPVPGEGYGYTF

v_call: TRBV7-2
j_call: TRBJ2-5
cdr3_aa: CASSLLGGETQYF

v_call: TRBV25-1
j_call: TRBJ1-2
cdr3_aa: CASSESGVLYGYTF

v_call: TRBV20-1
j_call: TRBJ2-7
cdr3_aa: CSAQFTGPRYF

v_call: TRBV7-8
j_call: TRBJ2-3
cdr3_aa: CASSYSVDTQYF

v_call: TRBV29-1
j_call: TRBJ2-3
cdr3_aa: CSVDGGAADTQYF

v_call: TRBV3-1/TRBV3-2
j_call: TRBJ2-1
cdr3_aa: CASSPGQGNNEQFF

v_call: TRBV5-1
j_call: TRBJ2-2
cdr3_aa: CASSFASTDTGELFF

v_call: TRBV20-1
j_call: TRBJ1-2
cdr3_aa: CSASLWSGTIFTF

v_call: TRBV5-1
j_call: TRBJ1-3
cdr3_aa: CASSLRAGDSSGNTIYF

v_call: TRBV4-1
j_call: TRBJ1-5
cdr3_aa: CASSQALSQPQHF

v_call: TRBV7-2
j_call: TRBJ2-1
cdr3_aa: CASTSWASAYNEQFF

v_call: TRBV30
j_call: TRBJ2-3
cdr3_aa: CAWRDISVGDTQYF

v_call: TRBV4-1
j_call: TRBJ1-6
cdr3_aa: CASSPVQPGRVVGENSPLHF

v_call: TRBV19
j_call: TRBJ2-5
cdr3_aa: CASMASGTQYF

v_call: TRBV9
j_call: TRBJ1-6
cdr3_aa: CASSVEGKGQGLPLHF

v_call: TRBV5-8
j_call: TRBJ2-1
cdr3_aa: CASSLWHSNNEQFF

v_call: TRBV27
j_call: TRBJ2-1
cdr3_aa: CASSLGTSYEQFF

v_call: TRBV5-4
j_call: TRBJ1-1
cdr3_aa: CASSIRRGNTEAFF

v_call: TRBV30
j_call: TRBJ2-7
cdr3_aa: CAWRKWGGGYEQYF

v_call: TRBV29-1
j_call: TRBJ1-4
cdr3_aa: CSVEALQGAQEKLFF

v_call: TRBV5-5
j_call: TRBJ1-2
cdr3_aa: CATEDSQLYGYTF

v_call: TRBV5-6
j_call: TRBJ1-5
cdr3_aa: CASSLVGNNQPQHF